The 15 T cell receptor beta chains below were found in one sample sequenced in a study of cytomegalovirus exposure and HLA in healthy donors (dated by TCRdb to about 2017). Receptor libraries were prepared by the immunoSEQ multiplex PCR assay. A mixture of 60 forward primers for TCR Vbeta segments and 13 reverse primers for TCR Jbeta segments was used in the multiplex PCR. TCRdb obtained this table from immuneACCESS and retained in-frame rearrangements with V and J assigned. These tables miss some clones; where compared with another copy, unresolved V genes account for less than half of the shortfall, and the remainder is unexplained. Present in this sample are fewer than 150,000 clones, 76% of which were seen just once. Of the sample, roughly 4% falls within the top ten clones. Sequencing used PBMCs. The receptors here all came from a man in his late teens or twenties in good health and CMV-seronegative.

The chain joins TRBV7-9 to TRBJ2-4, with D unclear. Trimming removed 3 bases from V and 4 bases from J, with 13 bases in between. This CDR3 spans 15 amino acids. Germline V CDR1 and CDR2: SEHNR, FQNEAQ (reference sequence). CDR3 nucleotide sequence: TGTGCCAGCAGCTTGCAGTCTAGAAATAAAAACATTCAGTACTTC. It encodes CASSLQSRNKNIQYF. Variable domain in full (rest from reference TRBV7-9 and TRBJ2-4): DTGVSQNPRHKITKRGQNVTFRCDPISEHNRLYWYRQTLGQGPEFLTYFQNEAQLEKSRLLSDRFSAERPKGSFSTLEIQRTEQGDSAMYLCASSLQSRNKNIQYFGAGTRLSVL.

This clone was seen only once. V and J are TRBV18 and TRBJ2-7, with 12 bases that match TRBD2. The germline V gene has CDR1 KGHSH and CDR2 LQKENI. The CDR3 is 16 amino acids. V lost 3 bases, J lost 4 bases, and 7 bases stayed unmatched. The CDR3 here is CASSPPSGGAGYEQYF. CDR3 sequence (DNA): TGTGCCAGCTCACCTCCTAGCGGGGGGGCCGGTTACGAGCAGTACTTC.

A few counts support this clone. J is TRBJ1-4 and V is TRBV2; tentative D call: TRBD1 (6 bases). Trimming left V 10 bases short and J 8 bases short, with 20 bases between. In germline, CDR1 is SNHLY, CDR2 FYNNEI. The CDR3 has 14 residues. CDR3 nucleotides: TGTGCCACTACAGGGCTAGGAGGAACGGAAAAACTGTTTTTT. It encodes CATTGLGGTEKLFF.

This chain connects TRBV27 to TRBJ1-4; D is possibly TRBD1 (5 bases). The CDR3 is made up of 13 amino acids. Germline lookup yields CDR1 MNHEY and CDR2 SMNVEV (reference sequence). Trimming shortened V by 6 bases and J by 8 bases, and 13 bases separated the two germline ends. The CDR3 region is CASRSGMREKLFF. The CDR3 DNA follows: TGTGCCAGCAGGTCAGGGATGAGGGAAAAACTGTTTTTT.

V gene TRBV29-1 combines with J gene TRBJ1-5; D call uncertain. V gave up 4 bases and J gave up 1 base, with 8 bases separating them. CDR3 size: 13 residues. CDR1 SQVTM and CDR2 ANQGSEA come from the germline V gene. The CDR3 spells CSVARGSNQPQHF. The CDR3 nucleotides are TGCAGCGTTGCTCGGGGAAGCAATCAGCCCCAGCATTTT.

This chain joins TRBV30 and TRBJ2-7, with a weak D call TRBD1 (5 bases). V lost 1 base and J 7 bases, leaving 17 bases between the germline ends. CDR1 is GTSNPN, CDR2 SVGIG, per germline (reference sequence). The CDR3 is 14 amino acids. The DNA for the CDR3 is TGTGCCTGGAGTGGACAGTTATCCTCTAAGGAGCAGTACTTC. Amino acids: CAWSGQLSSKEQYF.

This clone has just one count. The chain uses TRBV5-6 and TRBJ2-7; 11 bases map to TRBD2. The CDR3 loop spans 18 amino acids. Germline V lookup: CDR1 SGHDT, CDR2 YYEEEE. After removal of 1 base from V and 4 bases from J, the junction contained 13 bases not matched to a gene. The CDR3 DNA is TGTGCCAGCAGCTTGCGGCCTTTTCTAGCGGGAGGTTCTTACGAGCAGTACTTC. This codes for CASSLRPFLAGGSYEQYF.

The rearrangement joins TRBV7-6 to TRBJ2-2, with 8 bases fitting TRBD1. J gave up 1 base and V 5 bases, and 9 bases lay outside the gene matches. This CDR3 region has 17 residues. Germline V gene lookup returns CDR1 SGHVS and CDR2 FNYEAQ. The CDR3 DNA reads TGTGCCAGCAGCGACCTTTCCGGGACAGGGAACACCGGGGAGCTGTTTTTT. Translating gives CASSDLSGTGNTGELFF.

This clone has a handful of counts. The chain is built from TRBV15 and TRBJ2-1; 8 nucleotides match TRBD1. With 1 base clipped from V and 1 base from J, the junction kept 3 bases outside the gene matches. Germline loops: CDR1 LNHNV, CDR2 YYDKDF (reference sequence). This CDR3 has 16 residues. The CDR3 coding sequence is TGTGCCACCAGCAGAGGGCGACAGGGGTCCTACAATGAGCAGTTCTTC. Translating it yields CATSRGRQGSYNEQFF.

This chain joins TRBV28 and TRBJ2-5; tentatively, D is TRBD2 (6 bases). V lost 2 bases and J lost 4, with 20 bases in between. The CDR3 length is 17 residues. Germline V lookup: CDR1 MDHEN, CDR2 SYDVKM. CDR3 bases: TGTGCCAGCAGTTTAGTGCCGGCGTTCGGAGGGCGAGAGACCCAGTACTTC. Translated, it gives CASSLVPAFGGRETQYF.

This chain joins TRBV5-5 and TRBJ1-2; the match to TRBD1 covers 7 bases. The CDR3 totals 12 residues. Trimming removed 2 bases from V and 6 bases from J; junction bases left unmatched: 1. CDR1 and CDR2 (germline): SGHKS, YYEKEE (reference sequence). CDR3 sequence: CASSFDRDGYTF. For the CDR3, the DNA is TGTGCCAGCAGCTTTGACAGGGATGGCTACACCTTC.

This chain links TRBV5-1 with TRBJ1-2, with D possibly matching TRBD1 (5 bases). This CDR3 is 15 amino acids long. Per the germline V gene, CDR1 is SGHRS and CDR2 is YFSETQ. The V and J ends lost 0 bases and 4 bases respectively, with 13 bases between them. The CDR3 region is CASSLGSGGSYGYTF. CDR3 bases: TGCGCCAGCAGCTTGGGGTCGGGGGGTAGCTATGGCTACACCTTC.

This clone has only a few counts. The chain combines TRBV5-5 with TRBJ2-5; possible D gene TRBD1, 6 bases. CDR3 length equals 14 residues. The germline CDR1 and CDR2 sequences are SGHKS and YYEKEE (reference sequence). Trimming left V 3 bases short and J 4 bases short, with 13 bases between. The CDR3 nucleotides are TGTGCCAGCAGCTCCGGAACAGGGAGAGAGACCCAGTACTTC. It translates to CASSSGTGRETQYF.

The V and J genes are TRBV7-3 and TRBJ2-3; D might be TRBD2 (6 bases). The V gene's germline CDR1 is SGHTA and CDR2 FQGTGA. V was clipped by 0 bases and J by 8 bases, with 9 bases between them. The CDR3 contains 13 residues. The CDR3 DNA is TGTGCCAGCAGCTTAACTGGGCGGGGTACGCAGTATTTT. This encodes CASSLTGRGTQYF.

The V and J genes are TRBV28 and TRBJ2-7; D is ambiguous. Between the trimmed V and J ends, which lost 2 bases and 2 bases, there was a span of 7 bases. CDR1 MDHEN and CDR2 SYDVKM come from the germline V gene. The CDR3 is 13 amino acids. The CDR3 protein is CASSLSRPYEQYF. The DNA for the CDR3 is TGTGCCAGCAGTTTAAGCCGCCCCTACGAGCAGTACTTC.